This passage covers 2 T cell receptor beta chains from one sample sequenced in a study of cytomegalovirus exposure and HLA in healthy donors. The PCR made use of 60 Vbeta and 13 Jbeta primers. Clones were read by immunoSEQ multiplex PCR, and TCRdb kept only the in-frame ones, dropping some. The sample holds almost 70,000 clones, approximately 70% seen once. Material: PBMCs. All receptors come from a male donor in good health and CMV-seropositive.

The J gene is TRBJ2-3, the V gene TRBV5-6; TRBD1 is a possible D gene (6 bases). This CDR3 region has 14 residues. Trimming removed 6 bases from V and 6 bases from J, with 17 bases in between. Germline lookup yields CDR1 SGHDT and CDR2 YYEEEE. The CDR3 region is CASTITGLFDTQYF. Written as DNA, the CDR3 is TGTGCCAGCACCATCACAGGGCTGTTTGATACGCAGTATTTT.

This chain links TRBV6-5 with TRBJ1-6, with 11 bases matching TRBD1. The germline V gene encodes CDR1 MNHEY and CDR2 SVGAGI. This CDR3 is built from 16 residues. V lost 4 bases to trimming and J lost 7 bases; unmatched junction nucleotides: 6. The CDR3 region has the DNA TGTGCCAGCAGTTTTGGACAGGGGGCCACCAATTCACCCCTCCACTTT. It specifies CASSFGQGATNSPLHF.